Below, one T cell receptor beta chain is given with its context. The sample comes from a study of tissue T cells after allogeneic stem cell transplantation. The V gene's germline CDR1 is GTSNPN and CDR2 SVGIG (reference sequence). The CDR3 runs 15 residues. The ends were cut back, 5 bases at V and 5 bases at J, with 20 bases in the middle. The assay was immunoSEQ multiplex PCR, and TCRdb's table has in-frame clones only and misses some. Altogether tens of thousands of clones are present, around nine tenths being singletons, with the ten largest covering roughly 3.8%. The chain carries TRBV30 and TRBJ2-3; D is undetermined. This sample comprised blood, obtained before transplantation. This receptor was taken from a woman aged 35 to 70 who later had graft-versus-host disease after an allogeneic stem cell transplant. CDR3 DNA: TGTGCCTGGGCGTTCCCCGTCAGGAGTCGAGATACGCAGTATTTT. Translation gives CAWAFPVRSRDTQYF.